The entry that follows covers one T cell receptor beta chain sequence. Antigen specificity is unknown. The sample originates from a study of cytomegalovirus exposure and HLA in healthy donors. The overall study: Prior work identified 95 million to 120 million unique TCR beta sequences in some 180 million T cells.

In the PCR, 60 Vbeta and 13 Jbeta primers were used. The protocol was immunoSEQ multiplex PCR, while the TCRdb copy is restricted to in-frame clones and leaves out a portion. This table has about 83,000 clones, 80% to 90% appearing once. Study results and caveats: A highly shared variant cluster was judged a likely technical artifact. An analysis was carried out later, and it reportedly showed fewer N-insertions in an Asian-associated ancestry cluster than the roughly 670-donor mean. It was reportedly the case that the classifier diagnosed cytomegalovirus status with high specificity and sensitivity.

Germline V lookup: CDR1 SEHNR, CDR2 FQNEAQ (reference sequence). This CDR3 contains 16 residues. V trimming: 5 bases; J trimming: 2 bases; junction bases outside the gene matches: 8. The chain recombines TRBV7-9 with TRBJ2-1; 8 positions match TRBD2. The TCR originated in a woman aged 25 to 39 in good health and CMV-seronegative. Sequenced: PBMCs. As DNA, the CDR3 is TGTGCCAGCAGCCCAGAGCGGGGGAATACCTACAATGAGCAGTTCTTC. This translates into CASSPERGNTYNEQFF.